The 5 T cell receptor beta chains in this list originate from one sample, sequenced in a study of T cell responses to AZD1222 COVID-19 vaccine. Sequencing was performed with immunoSEQ multiplex PCR; in TCRdb, only in-frame clones are kept and a portion is missing. The sample has about 140,000 clones, roughly nine tenths seen once. This specimen was peripheral blood, taken 28 days after the second AZD1222 dose. These receptors all come from an adult who received the AZD1222 COVID-19 vaccine.

This rearrangement joins TRBV5-8 to TRBJ1-6; 7 nucleotides align to TRBD1. CDR1 SGHTS and CDR2 YDEGEE come from the germline V gene. The ends lost 2 bases at V and 6 bases at J; junction bases unmatched: 5. The CDR3 sequence is 15 residues long. CDR3 DNA: TGTGCCAGCAGCTTAAGACAGGGCTCTAATTCACCCCTCCACTTT. Amino acid sequence: CASSLRQGSNSPLHF.

V is TRBV18 and J is TRBJ1-6, with D maybe TRBD1 (5 bases). Germline CDR1 reads KGHSH; CDR2 reads LQKENI. The CDR3 is made up of 14 amino acids. Trimming pared 1 base from V and 8 bases from J, leaving 9 bases between. CDR3 nucleotides: TGTGCCAGCTCACCACTATGGGGGGATTCACCCCTCCACTTT. Amino acids: CASSPLWGDSPLHF.

V gene TRBV12-5 combines with J gene TRBJ2-5, with D maybe TRBD1 (6 bases). V lost 0 bases, J lost 4 bases, and 21 bases lay in between. CDR1 is LGHNT and CDR2 is FRNRAP in the germline V gene. The CDR3 is made up of 18 amino acids. The CDR3 protein is CASGLVLSGGGFGETQYF. In DNA, the CDR3 is TGTGCTAGTGGTTTGGTACTCTCTGGGGGCGGGTTCGGAGAGACCCAGTACTTC.

The chain has TRBV19 and TRBJ2-7, with TRBD2 identical over 11 bases. From germline, CDR1 is LNHDA and CDR2 SQIVND (reference sequence). CDR3 length: 14 residues. Trimming took 3 bases from V and 2 from J; bases not matched to a gene: 0. CDR3 sequence: CASSMGLAAYEQYF. CDR3 DNA: TGTGCCAGTAGTATGGGACTAGCGGCCTACGAGCAGTACTTC.

The chain is built from TRBV11-2 and TRBJ2-7; the match to TRBD2 covers 8 bases. V lost 1 base, J lost 0 bases, and 14 bases stayed unmatched. Per germline, CDR1 SGHAT and CDR2 FQNNGV. CDR3 length: 19 amino acids. The CDR3 here is CASSLGSYAGGTDSYEQYF. The CDR3 DNA is TGTGCCAGCAGCTTAGGGTCGTACGCGGGGGGAACGGACTCCTACGAGCAGTACTTC.